These T cell receptor beta chains were read from a single sample in a study of CD4 and CD8 cells across lung adenocarcinoma regions. Each CDR3 protein gets one entry after TCRdb re-called the PCR reads with MiXCR. This table holds roughly 10,000 distinct CDR3 sequences, around half found once. Sequenced input: CD4+ T cells from the center of a lung tumor. These receptors all stem from a male donor with lung adenocarcinoma. The CD4 and CD8 labels of this study may be unreliable. Both conserved end residues are part of each CDR3. A D gene is named only where the DNA matches it firmly. The size entry is marked missing in some rows and otherwise reads once, few, many or a size class.

abundance,j_gene,v_gene,d_gene,CDR3aa,CDR3nt
NA,TRBJ2-3,TRBV6-4,NA,CASSESGPRGTDTQYF,TGTGCCAGCAGTGAGAGCGGACCCAGAGGCACAGATACCCAGTATTTT
NA,TRBJ2-3,TRBV6-1,NA,CARGERGGDPDTQYF,TGTGCCAGGGGTGAGAGGGGCGGTGACCCAGATACCCAGTATTTC
NA,TRBJ2-5,TRBV6-1,NA,CARGEGGGDQETQYF,TGTGCCAGGGGTGAGGGGGGCGGGGACCAAGAGACCCAGTACTTC
NA,TRBJ2-3,TRBV15,NA,CATSREGRGGDTQYF,TGTGCCACCAGCAGAGAGGGTCGGGGCGGTGATACGCAGTATTTT
NA,TRBJ2-3,TRBV12-3/TRBV12-4,NA,CARSGGGSQDTQYF,TGTGCGAGGAGTGGGGGCGGGAGCCAAGATACCCAGTATTTC
once,TRBJ2-4,TRBV27,NA,CATGLGAKNMQYF,TGTGCCACGGGGCTGGGGGCCAAAAACATGCAGTACTTC
NA,TRBJ2-3,TRBV6-1,TRBD2,CASRTAGLAVGKDTQYF,TGTGCCAGCAGGACGGCCGGACTAGCGGTTGGCAAAGATACGCAGTATTTC
once,TRBJ2-3,TRBV7-2,NA,CASSGYSGKNTQYF,TGTGCCAGCAGCGGCTATTCTGGCAAAAATACGCAGTACTTT
NA,TRBJ2-3,TRBV6-5,NA,CASSFDRRGAQYF,TGTGCCAGCAGTTTCGACAGGCGAGGGGCGCAGTATTTT
few,TRBJ2-2,TRBV6-5,NA,CASSYGVGNPGELFF,TGTGCCAGCAGTTATGGGGTCGGAAATCCCGGGGAGCTGTTTTTT